This T cell receptor beta chain was sequenced for a study of T cells in Graves' hyperthyroidism and ophthalmopathy. Many counts were recorded for this clonotype. No antigen is known for it. Broader study findings: Blood also contained most expanded thyroid clonotypes above 0.001.

Trimming stripped 0 bases from V and 3 bases from J, with 6 bases between. Germline CDR1 SGHRS, CDR2 YFSETQ. CDR3 length: 13 amino acids. Regions amplified from RNA transcripts were the TCR beta CDR3 regions. HTBI primers drove first-round RT-PCR of the TCR CDR3. Via MiXCR, TCRdb re-called the multiplex PCR reads, giving one row per CDR3 protein. The sample shows more than 350,000 distinct CDR3 sequences, roughly 15% of them seen only once. The V and J genes are TRBV5-1 and TRBJ1-1; D gene uncertain. This clonotype was obtained from a woman aged 60-75 years with Graves' ophthalmopathy. The source material was blood. CDR3 protein: CASSLAEYTEAFF. The CDR3 bases are TGCGCCAGCAGCTTGGCGGAATACACTGAAGCTTTCTTT.